This T cell receptor beta chain was profiled in a study of OX40 agonist ivuxolimab in advanced cancers. Study context: Three patients, one with hepatocellular carcinoma and two with cutaneous melanoma, responded partially. Whole-study results and caveats: In the expanded peripheral T cells, antigen specificity was never determined. Partial responders receiving 0.1-3.0 mg/kg showed among the lowest clonal expansion.

Of note for this clone: Antigen: not known.

The CDR3 length is 14 residues. The germline V and J ends were trimmed by 0 bases and 2 bases, with 8 bases remaining between them. Germline assignment: CDR1 SGHRS and CDR2 YFSETQ. The data were produced by immunoSEQ multiplex PCR, yet TCRdb's version contains in-frame clones alone and is incomplete. The table shows about 110,000 clones, with 75% to 95% occurring only once. Sequencing used CD4+ or CD8+ T cells sorted from blood, obtained in a trial of the OX40 agonist ivuxolimab. The chain links TRBV5-1 to TRBJ2-5; D not resolved. The receptor comes from an adult with an advanced solid tumor such as melanoma, head and neck, liver or kidney cancer. The CDR3 DNA is TGCGCCAGCAGCTTGGTAGGATTGCAAGAGACCCAGTACTTC. Translating gives CASSLVGLQETQYF. Supplemented by reference TRBV5-1 and TRBJ2-5, the full variable domain reads KAGVTQTPRYLIKTRGQQVTLSCSPISGHRSVSWYQQTPGQGLQFLFEYFSETQRNKGNFPGRFSGRQFSNSRSEMNVSTLELGDSALYLCASSLVGLQETQYFGPGTRLLVL.